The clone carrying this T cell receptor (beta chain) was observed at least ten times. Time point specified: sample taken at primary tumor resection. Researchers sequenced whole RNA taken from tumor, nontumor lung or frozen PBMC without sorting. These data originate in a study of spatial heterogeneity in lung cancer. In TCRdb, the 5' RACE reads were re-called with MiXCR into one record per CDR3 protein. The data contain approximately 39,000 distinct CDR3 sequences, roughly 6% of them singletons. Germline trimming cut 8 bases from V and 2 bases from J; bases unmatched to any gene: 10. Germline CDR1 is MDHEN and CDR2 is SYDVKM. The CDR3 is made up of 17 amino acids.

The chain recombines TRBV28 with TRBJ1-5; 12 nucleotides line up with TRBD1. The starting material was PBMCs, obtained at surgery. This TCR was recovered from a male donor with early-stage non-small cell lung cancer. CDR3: CASYSGTGGAGNQPQHF. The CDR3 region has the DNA TGTGCCAGCTATTCCGGGACAGGGGGCGCAGGCAATCAGCCCCAGCATTTT.